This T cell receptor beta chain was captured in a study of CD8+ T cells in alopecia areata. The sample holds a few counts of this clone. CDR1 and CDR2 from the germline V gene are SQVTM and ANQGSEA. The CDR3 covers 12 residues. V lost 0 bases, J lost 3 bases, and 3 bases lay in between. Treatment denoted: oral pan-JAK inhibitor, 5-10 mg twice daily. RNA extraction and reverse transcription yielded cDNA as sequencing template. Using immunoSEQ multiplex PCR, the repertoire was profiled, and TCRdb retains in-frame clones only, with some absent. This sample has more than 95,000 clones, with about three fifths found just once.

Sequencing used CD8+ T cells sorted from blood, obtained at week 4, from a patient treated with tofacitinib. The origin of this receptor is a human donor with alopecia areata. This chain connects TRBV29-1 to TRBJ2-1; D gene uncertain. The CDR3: CSVEDSYNEQFF. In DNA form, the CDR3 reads TGCAGCGTTGAAGACAGCTACAATGAGCAGTTCTTC.